This T cell receptor (beta chain) was recovered during a study of metastatic and nonmetastatic thyroid tumors. In the study overall: Comparative analysis of repertoires was undertaken across blood and tumor or nodule tissue obtained from malignant and benign thyroid patients. General observations from the study: Across blood and tumor, TCR beta diversity in malignant thyroid tumors was reportedly significantly higher than in benign nodules.

As originally analysed: Researchers built a distant-metastasis classifier for papillary thyroid cancer that drew on CDR3 differences across clinicopathological groups. TCRdb recomputed clones from the PCR reads via MiXCR. Clone size and V and J calls follow TCRdb, not the original study. The table includes around 4,900 clones, about 22% detected once. This clone has at least ten counts. The antigen is undetermined. This CDR3 contains 16 residues. With 2 bases removed from V and 4 bases from J, the gap between germline ends came to 15 bases. No treatment had been given to any patient before thyroid surgery.

The sample was tumor tissue. This sequence joins TRBV12-3 or TRBV12-4 and TRBJ2-1; D remains unclear. This receptor was obtained from a male donor with papillary thyroid cancer or a benign thyroid nodule (not recorded which). Some clones in this sample may be carry-over from other donors' samples. The DNA of the CDR3 is TGTGCCAGCAGTTTATTCTTTGTTCGCAGGTACAATGAGCAGTTCTTC. Translation: CASSLFFVRRYNEQFF.